A single sample gave rise to the 30 T cell receptor beta chains below, sequenced in a study of cytomegalovirus exposure and HLA in healthy donors. A multiplex PCR was run with 60 Vbeta primers and 13 Jbeta primers. Method: immunoSEQ multiplex PCR; TCRdb's copy keeps in-frame clones and lacks some. The sample holds 120,000 to 150,000 clones; 70% are singletons and the top ten take under 2%. Sequenced: PBMCs. Receptors were obtained from a young woman in good health and CMV-seronegative.

The chain carries TRBV2 and TRBJ2-3, with 13 bases fitting TRBD2. The CDR3 runs 15 residues. Germline assignment: CDR1 SNHLY and CDR2 FYNNEI. The ends lost 5 bases at V and 3 bases at J; junction bases unmatched: 2. As DNA, the CDR3 is TGTGCCAGCAGTACGGGACTAGCGGGGACAGATACGCAGTATTTT. This encodes CASSTGLAGTDTQYF.

The CDR3 reads CASIRIRDRGGWRADQPQHF. The CDR3 DNA sequence: TGTGCCAGCATTCGAATCCGGGACAGGGGGGGGTGGAGGGCAGATCAGCCCCAGCATTTT. The rearrangement joins TRBV28 to TRBJ1-5; 11 bases agree with TRBD1. In germline, CDR1 is MDHEN, CDR2 SYDVKM. V lost 7 bases to trimming and J lost 5 bases; unmatched junction nucleotides: 22. The CDR3 is made up of 20 amino acids.

This chain connects TRBV7-2 to TRBJ2-3; 9 bases are a match to TRBD2. Germline V CDR1 and CDR2: SGHTA, FQGNSA. This CDR3 has 17 residues. V lost 5 bases, J lost 0 bases, and 9 bases stayed unmatched. The CDR3 DNA sequence: TGTGCCAGCAGCCCACGTTCGAGCGGGGGGAGCACAGATACGCAGTATTTT. Residues: CASSPRSSGGSTDTQYF.

The J gene is TRBJ2-2, the V gene TRBV6-1; a weak D match, TRBD2 (6 bases). CDR1 and CDR2 (germline): MNHNS, SASEGT. Trimming left V 3 bases short and J 5 bases short, with 7 bases between. CDR3 length equals 13 residues. DNA of the CDR3: TGTGCCAGCAGTGAGCGGGAAACCGGGGAGCTGTTTTTT. It specifies CASSERETGELFF.

The CDR3 bases are TGCGCCAGCAGCCTCACAGGGGCATCAACAGATACGCAGTATTTT. Amino acid sequence: CASSLTGASTDTQYF. The chain uses TRBV4-1 and TRBJ2-3, with TRBD1 matching over 7 bases. The CDR3 extends over 15 amino acids. Trimming removed 4 bases from V and 3 bases from J; junction bases left unmatched: 7. CDR1 and CDR2 (germline): MGHRA, YSYEKL.

The rearrangement joins TRBV9 to TRBJ2-2; TRBD1 matches 10 bases. The CDR3 contains 15 residues. The germline V gene has CDR1 SGDLS and CDR2 YYNGEE. Trimming took 5 bases from V and 6 from J; bases not matched to a gene: 7. For the CDR3, the DNA is TGTGCCAGCAGGGAGACAGGGGGCGTCGCCGGGGAGCTGTTTTTT. The encoded protein is CASRETGGVAGELFF.

V gene TRBV5-5 combines with J gene TRBJ2-7, with 8 positions matching TRBD2. With V trimmed by 2 bases and J by 0 bases, 7 bases remained unmatched. Per germline, CDR1 SGHKS and CDR2 YYEKEE (reference sequence). CDR3 length: 16 amino acids. CDR3 DNA sequence: TGTGCCAGCAGCTTCCTAGCGGGCTCAAGCTCCTACGAGCAGTACTTC. It translates to CASSFLAGSSSYEQYF.

The chain couples TRBV30 to TRBJ2-3; 8 bases fit TRBD2. This CDR3 contains 14 residues. CDR1 and CDR2 (germline): GTSNPN, SVGIG (reference sequence). The ends lost 0 bases at V and 1 base at J; junction bases unmatched: 0. The CDR3 loop is CAWSVGGGTDTQYF. The CDR3 nucleotides are TGTGCCTGGAGTGTCGGGGGGGGCACAGATACGCAGTATTTT.

V is TRBV5-4 and J is TRBJ2-1, with 10 bases aligning to TRBD2. CDR1 and CDR2 (germline): SGHNT, YYREEE (reference sequence). The CDR3 spans 16 residues. V shed 0 bases and J 5 bases; nucleotides not matched to a gene: 5. The DNA of the CDR3 is TGTGCCAGCAGCTTGGGGGGACTAGCGATAAACAATGAGCAGTTCTTC. This gives the protein CASSLGGLAINNEQFF.

This rearrangement joins TRBV6-1 to TRBJ2-5; 9 nucleotides line up with TRBD1. V was pared by 0 bases and J by 1 base, with 3 bases of the junction left unmatched. CDR1 is MNHNS, CDR2 SASEGT, per germline. The CDR3 length is 16 residues. CDR3 protein: CASSEAPTGGQETQYF. The CDR3 DNA reads TGTGCCAGCAGTGAAGCCCCGACAGGGGGCCAAGAGACCCAGTACTTC.

The chain couples TRBV9 to TRBJ1-5; D may be TRBD1 (5 bases). Trimming stripped 0 bases from V and 5 bases from J, with 12 bases between. This CDR3 region has 15 residues. CDR1 and CDR2 (germline): SGDLS, YYNGEE. DNA of the CDR3: TGTGCCAGCAGCGTAGGGCCGGGGGGGGATCAGCCCCAGCATTTT. Residues: CASSVGPGGDQPQHF.

The V call is TRBV6-6, the J call TRBJ2-7, with D possibly TRBD1 on 6 matching bases. Germline lookup yields CDR1 MNHNY and CDR2 SVGAGI (reference sequence). CDR3 size: 13 residues. The V and J ends lost 6 bases and 11 bases respectively, with 20 bases between them. This chain's CDR3 is CASRSRGQRAEYV. The CDR3 nucleotides are TGTGCCAGCAGGTCCCGCGGACAGAGAGCTGAGTACGTC.

This CDR3 is CSASVLDTQYF. The CDR3 coding sequence is TGCAGTGCCTCCGTACTAGATACGCAGTATTTT. This sequence joins TRBV20-1 and TRBJ2-3; D unclear. CDR3 size: 11 residues. Trimming shortened V by 6 bases and J by 5 bases, and 9 bases separated the two germline ends. Per germline, CDR1 DFQATT and CDR2 SNEGSKA (reference sequence).

This clone was observed a few times. V is TRBV11-3 and J is TRBJ1-5, with a possible D match to TRBD1 (5 bases). The V end lost 1 base, the J end lost 4 bases, and 11 bases lay between the germline ends. Looked up from germline, CDR1 is SGHNT and CDR2 is YENEEA. There are 15 residues in the CDR3. CDR3 residues: CASSLVRVGNQPQHF. As DNA, the CDR3 is TGTGCCAGCAGCTTAGTCAGGGTCGGGAATCAGCCCCAGCATTTT.

This clone was picked up a small number of times. This chain links TRBV18 with TRBJ1-1; tentatively, D is TRBD1 (6 bases). The length of the CDR3 is 16 residues. Germline assignment: CDR1 KGHSH and CDR2 LQKENI. V lost 0 bases to trimming and J lost 6 bases, with 17 bases between them. The CDR3 spells CASSPPGAGVLAEAFF. The CDR3 nucleotides read TGTGCCAGCTCACCACCGGGGGCTGGGGTGCTGGCTGAAGCTTTCTTT.

The CDR3 nucleotides read TGTGCCAGCAGTGGGACAGCCTCTGGACAGCCCCAGCATTTT. Its protein product is CASSGTASGQPQHF. This sequence joins TRBV2 and TRBJ1-5; possibly TRBD1 for D (6 bases). The germline V gene encodes CDR1 SNHLY and CDR2 FYNNEI. V was trimmed by 4 bases and J by 7 bases, leaving 14 bases between them. The CDR3 is 14 amino acids.

The rearrangement uses TRBV7-2 and TRBJ2-3; D may be TRBD1 (6 bases). Germline values: CDR1 SGHTA, CDR2 FQGNSA. This CDR3 region has 17 residues. V shed 0 bases and J shed 0 bases, with 13 bases lying between them. In DNA form, the CDR3 reads TGTGCCAGCAGCTTAGCGCTAACAGGGCCAAGCACAGATACGCAGTATTTT. Encoded protein: CASSLALTGPSTDTQYF.

The chain combines TRBV19 with TRBJ1-6; 7 positions agree with TRBD1. Per germline, CDR1 LNHDA and CDR2 SQIVND (reference sequence). This CDR3 region has 15 residues. J was trimmed by 6 bases and V by 6 bases; bases with no gene match: 8. The CDR3 nucleotides read TGTGCCAGTAGCACAGGGGACAGAATTAATTCACCCCTCCACTTT. Its protein product is CASSTGDRINSPLHF.

The rearrangement uses TRBV7-2 and TRBJ2-1; TRBD2 aligns across 12 bases. The CDR3 has 17 residues. The germline V gene has CDR1 SGHTA and CDR2 FQGNSA. V lost 1 base and J lost 4; bases outside the gene matches: 5. CDR3 sequence: CASSLELAGGSYNEQFF. The CDR3 nucleotides are TGTGCCAGCAGCTTAGAACTAGCGGGAGGATCTTACAATGAGCAGTTCTTC.

The chain carries TRBV7-9 and TRBJ2-2; 10 bases match TRBD1. V shed 2 bases and J 4 bases; nucleotides not matched to a gene: 1. The CDR3 covers 15 residues. The germline gives CDR1 SEHNR, CDR2 FQNEAQ (reference sequence). CDR3 sequence: CASSLWTGGTGELFF. The DNA for the CDR3 is TGTGCCAGCAGCTTATGGACAGGGGGCACCGGGGAGCTGTTTTTT.

This clone was observed a handful of times. This chain uses TRBV4-1 with TRBJ1-1; the D is unclear. The V end lost 3 bases, the J end lost 0 bases, and 5 bases lay between the germline ends. Germline CDR1 is MGHRA and CDR2 is YSYEKL. The CDR3 is 13 amino acids. This CDR3 is CASSHPLNTEAFF. CDR3 DNA: TGCGCCAGCAGCCACCCCTTGAACACTGAAGCTTTCTTT.

The CDR3 DNA reads as TGTGCCAGCAGCTTAGCGGTGGGGCTGAACTATGGCTACACCTTC. This sequence encodes CASSLAVGLNYGYTF. The rearrangement uses TRBV7-9 and TRBJ1-2; D possibly corresponds to TRBD1 (5 bases). V was pared by 0 bases and J by 2 bases, with 10 bases between. The CDR3 runs to 15 residues. CDR1 is SEHNR and CDR2 is FQNEAQ in the germline V gene (reference sequence).

V is TRBV4-2 and J is TRBJ2-1; TRBD1 aligns across 9 bases. Trimming at V came to 4 bases and at J to 7 bases, leaving 8 bases not matched to a gene. This CDR3 contains 15 residues. CDR1 and CDR2 (germline): LGHNA, YNFKEQ. The CDR3 DNA is TGTGCCAGCAGCCCCGAGACAGGGGGTGGGAATGAGCAGTTCTTC. As protein: CASSPETGGGNEQFF.

CDR3 sequence: CASSVGSGTSSYEQYF. In DNA form, the CDR3 reads TGTGCCAGCAGCGTAGGTAGCGGGACGAGCTCCTACGAGCAGTACTTC. This chain links TRBV9 with TRBJ2-7; 8 bases map to TRBD2. This CDR3 has 16 residues. Germline V lookup: CDR1 SGDLS, CDR2 YYNGEE. Trimming removed 0 bases from V and 0 bases from J; junction bases left unmatched: 5.

CDR3 DNA sequence: TGTGCCAGCAGTGGGGTTCCGGGACAGGGGGAATCGAGTGAAAAACTGTTTTTT. Its protein product is CASSGVPGQGESSEKLFF. The chain employs TRBV6-1 and TRBJ1-4; 11 nucleotides align to TRBD1. The V gene end was trimmed by 4 bases and the J gene end by 7 bases; junction bases not matched to a gene: 14. This CDR3 contains 18 residues. Germline values: CDR1 MNHNS, CDR2 SASEGT.

The chain is built from TRBV6-1 and TRBJ1-4; no clear D gene. The CDR3 spans 17 residues. Germline lookup yields CDR1 MNHNS and CDR2 SASEGT. Trimming pared 2 bases from V and 0 bases from J, leaving 13 bases between. The CDR3 here is CASSEWGDPATNEKLFF. Here the CDR3 DNA reads TGTGCCAGCAGTGAATGGGGAGACCCCGCAACTAATGAAAAACTGTTTTTT.

The chain links TRBV10-2 to TRBJ2-5; TRBD2 agrees at 8 bases. The V gene end was trimmed by 8 bases and the J gene end by 1 base; junction bases not matched to a gene: 0. The CDR3 has 12 residues. Germline V gene lookup returns CDR1 WSHSY and CDR2 SAAADI. The CDR3, as DNA: TGCGCCAGCGGGACTAGCCAAGAGACCCAGTACTTC. Translated: CASGTSQETQYF.

Written as DNA, the CDR3 is TGTGCCAGCAGCTCCGGGATGAGCACAGATACGCAGTATTTT. It translates to CASSSGMSTDTQYF. The rearrangement links TRBV5-8 to TRBJ2-3; possible D gene TRBD2, 5 bases. Trimming removed 3 bases from V and 0 bases from J, with 8 bases in between. This CDR3 is 14 amino acids long. CDR1 is SGHTS and CDR2 is YDEGEE in the germline V gene.

V is TRBV9 and J is TRBJ1-5; perhaps TRBD1 as D (5 bases). Per the germline V gene, CDR1 is SGDLS and CDR2 is YYNGEE. This CDR3 is 15 amino acids long. V lost 0 bases to trimming and J lost 1 base, with 8 bases between them. The CDR3 sequence: CASSVVRGSNQPQHF. CDR3 bases: TGTGCCAGCAGCGTAGTTAGGGGCAGCAATCAGCCCCAGCATTTT.

The chain joins TRBV18 to TRBJ2-7; D gene uncertain. This CDR3 comprises 15 residues. Trimming took 0 bases from V and 2 from J, leaving 11 bases between them. The V gene's germline CDR1 is KGHSH and CDR2 LQKENI. CDR3 sequence (DNA): TGTGCCAGCTCACCACCGTCTCCCAGGACCTACGAGCAGTACTTC. Protein sequence: CASSPPSPRTYEQYF.